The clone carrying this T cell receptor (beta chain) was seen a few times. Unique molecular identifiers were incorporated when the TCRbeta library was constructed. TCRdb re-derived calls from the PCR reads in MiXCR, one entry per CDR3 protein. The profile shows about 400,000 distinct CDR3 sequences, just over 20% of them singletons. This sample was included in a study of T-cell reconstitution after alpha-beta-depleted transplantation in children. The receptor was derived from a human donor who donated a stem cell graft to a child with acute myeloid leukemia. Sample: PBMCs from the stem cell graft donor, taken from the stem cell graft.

CDR3 residues: CASSLDWGSSYEQYF. The CDR3 nucleotides are TGCGCCAGCAGCTTGGACTGGGGGTCGTCCTACGAGCAGTACTTC. V and J are TRBV5-1 and TRBJ2-7; tentatively, D is TRBD1 or TRBD2 (5 bases each). Trimming shortened V by 0 bases and J by 1 base, and 11 bases separated the two germline ends. The CDR3 contains 15 residues. The germline CDR1 and CDR2 sequences are SGHRS and YFSETQ.